This TCR beta chain stems from a study of control samples from healthy donors and cancer patients. The method was immunoSEQ multiplex PCR; TCRdb's version includes in-frame clones alone and lacks a portion of them. The sample lists roughly 120,000 clones, around nine tenths seen once, with roughly 12% in the top ten. Trimming at V came to 7 bases and at J to 0 bases, leaving 11 bases not matched to a gene. This CDR3 comprises 17 residues. Germline CDR1 MNHEY, CDR2 SMNVEV (reference sequence). The V call is TRBV27, the J call TRBJ2-4, with 8 bases lining up with TRBD1. The TCR comes from a man younger than 45 in good health. The specimen sequenced was blood. CDR3 in amino acids: CASKLVSDREAKNIQYF. CDR3 sequence (DNA): TGTGCCAGCAAGCTCGTATCGGACAGGGAAGCCAAAAACATTCAGTACTTC.